These 13 T cell receptor beta chains originate from one sample sequenced in a study of beta chain features in type 1 diabetes. General study results and limits: Significant though moderate, a shortening of TCRB CDR3s appeared in all four CD4+ subsets of Type 1 diabetes patients.

The sequenced template was cDNA made from the entire isolated RNA. Assay used: immunoSEQ multiplex PCR; TCRdb lists only in-frame clones, some missing. The sample has some 640,000 clones; over 12% are singletons. No antigens are known for them. Input material: naive CD4+ T cells from blood. The receptor set was obtained from a man between 18 and 29 years old with type 1 diabetes.

The rearrangement uses TRBV5-1 and TRBJ2-1; D might be TRBD2 (6 bases). V shed 4 bases and J shed 3 bases, with 11 bases lying between them. Germline V gives CDR1 SGHRS, CDR2 YFSETQ. This CDR3 comprises 14 residues. The CDR3: CASSRDSGYNEQFF. The CDR3 DNA reads as TGCGCCAGCAGCCGCGATAGCGGCTACAATGAGCAGTTCTTC.

The CDR3 sequence: CASSQTGYQETQYF. The CDR3 DNA follows: TGTGCCAGCAGCCAGACAGGGTACCAAGAGACCCAGTACTTC. J is TRBJ2-5 and V is TRBV2; 7 bases align to TRBD1. The CDR3 is 14 residues long. CDR1 is SNHLY, CDR2 FYNNEI, per germline. V lost 6 bases, J lost 0 bases, and 4 bases stayed unmatched.

The chain employs TRBV7-2 and TRBJ2-7, with 9 bases identical to TRBD1. Germline V gene lookup returns CDR1 SGHTA and CDR2 FQGNSA. V lost 6 bases to trimming and J lost 3 bases; unmatched junction nucleotides: 6. CDR3 length: 14 residues. The CDR3, as DNA: TGTGCCAGCAGACTCGGACAGGGGATCTACGAGCAGTACTTC. Translated: CASRLGQGIYEQYF.

In this sample, this clone turned up a few times. This sequence joins TRBV30 and TRBJ1-1; D uncertain. The CDR3 loop spans 9 amino acids. Per germline, CDR1 GTSNPN and CDR2 SVGIG (reference sequence). CDR3 nucleotides: TGTGCTCTCGGACTTGAAGCTTTCTTT. Its protein is CALGLEAFF.

This rearrangement joins TRBV5-1 to TRBJ2-1; 7 nucleotides match TRBD2. V shed 4 bases and J 8 bases; nucleotides not matched to a gene: 12. Germline CDR1 SGHRS, CDR2 YFSETQ. The CDR3 has 15 residues. As DNA, the CDR3 is TGCGCCAGCAGCCCCCGTAGGACTAGTGAGGATGAGCAGTTCTTC. This sequence encodes CASSPRRTSEDEQFF. The entire variable domain, with the rest obtained from reference TRBV5-1 and TRBJ2-1, is as follows: KAGVTQTPRYLIKTRGQQVTLSCSPISGHRSVSWYQQTPGQGLQFLFEYFSETQRNKGNFPGRFSGRQFSNSRSEMNVSTLELGDSALYLCASSPRRTSEDEQFFGPGTRLTVL.

The chain uses TRBV28 and TRBJ2-3; no clear D. Per the germline V gene, CDR1 is MDHEN and CDR2 is SYDVKM. With 7 bases removed from V and 3 bases from J, the gap between germline ends came to 8 bases. The CDR3 has 12 residues. As DNA, the CDR3 is TGTGCCAGCACCCTCGGGACAGATACGCAGTATTTT. It specifies CASTLGTDTQYF.

This clone was recorded a few times. The CDR3 nucleotides read TGTGCCAGCAGAATTACGACTAGCGGGGGGCCAGATACGCAGTATTTT. It is translated as CASRITTSGGPDTQYF. The rearrangement joins TRBV28 to TRBJ2-3, with 13 positions matching TRBD2. V gave up 6 bases and J gave up 4 bases; unmatched junction bases: 7. Per germline, CDR1 MDHEN and CDR2 SYDVKM. The CDR3 runs 16 residues.

The chain has TRBV10-1 and TRBJ2-3, with 9 bases that match TRBD1. J lost 4 bases, V lost 2 bases, and 4 bases had no gene match. CDR3 length: 15 amino acids. In germline, CDR1 is WNHNN, CDR2 SYGVQD (reference sequence). CDR3 coding DNA: TGCGCCAGCAGTGAGCCCGGACAGGGGCCAGATACGCAGTATTTT. Translating gives CASSEPGQGPDTQYF.

Regarding this clone: The identical CDR3 is also encoded by other nucleotide sequences in the sample. V gene TRBV30 combines with J gene TRBJ1-5; D is unclear. CDR1 is GTSNPN, CDR2 SVGIG, per germline (reference sequence). Trimming left V 4 bases short and J 0 bases short, with 7 bases between. This CDR3 is 13 amino acids long. The DNA of the CDR3 is TGTGCCTGGACCCCAGATAGCAATCAGCCCCAGCATTTT. Its translation: CAWTPDSNQPQHF.

This chain joins TRBV30 and TRBJ1-5; maybe TRBD1 (5 bases). The CDR3 extends over 11 amino acids. The germline gives CDR1 GTSNPN, CDR2 SVGIG (reference sequence). Trimming left V 3 bases short and J 13 bases short, with 13 bases between. The CDR3 loop is CAWRVRGEQHF. DNA for the CDR3: TGTGCCTGGAGGGTAAGAGGGGAACAGCATTTT.

This clone has only a few counts. The CDR3 DNA follows: TGTGCCTGGAGTGGAGAGGGTGGTCTTAAGCCGCTCGGGAATGGCTACACCTTC. It specifies CAWSGEGGLKPLGNGYTF. J is TRBJ1-2 and V is TRBV30; D is uncertain. Deletions cut 1 base from V and 6 bases from J, with 27 bases between. The germline gives CDR1 GTSNPN, CDR2 SVGIG (reference sequence). There are 18 residues in the CDR3. The full variable domain, in which reference TRBV30 and TRBJ1-2 provide the parts outside the CDR3, is SQTIHQWPATLVQPVGSPLSLECTVEGTSNPNLYWYRQAAGRGLQLLFYSVGIGQISSEVPQNLSASRPQDRQFILSSKKLLLSDSGFYLCAWSGEGGLKPLGNGYTFGSGTRLTVV.

This clone was seen only a few times. The CDR3: CAWSLLDRMNTEAFF. The CDR3 nucleotides are TGTGCCTGGAGTCTCCTAGACAGGATGAACACTGAAGCTTTCTTT. This chain connects TRBV30 to TRBJ1-1, with D possibly being TRBD1 (6 bases). Trimming cost V 2 bases and J 0 bases, with 13 bases left between them. The CDR3 contains 15 residues. Looked up from germline, CDR1 is GTSNPN and CDR2 is SVGIG (reference sequence).

This clone was counted a few times. J is TRBJ2-3 and V is TRBV30; D may match TRBD1 or TRBD2 (5 bases each). The CDR3 sequence is 14 residues long. V was shortened by 4 bases and J by 4 bases, with 15 bases between the two germline ends. Germline loops: CDR1 GTSNPN, CDR2 SVGIG (reference sequence). The CDR3 DNA follows: TGTGCCTGGACGGCGGGTAGGGGCCCAGATACGCAGTATTTT. Protein sequence: CAWTAGRGPDTQYF. The full variable domain, in which reference TRBV30 and TRBJ2-3 provide the parts outside the CDR3, is SQTIHQWPATLVQPVGSPLSLECTVEGTSNPNLYWYRQAAGRGLQLLFYSVGIGQISSEVPQNLSASRPQDRQFILSSKKLLLSDSGFYLCAWTAGRGPDTQYFGPGTRLTVL.